One sample yielded the 17 T cell receptor beta chains listed below, sequenced in a study of CD8 T cells in Susac syndrome. Reverse transcription of about 0.5 to 1 ug RNA was carried out with random hexamers. Each CDR3 protein gets one entry after TCRdb re-called the immunoSEQ multiplex PCR reads with MiXCR. This table holds tens of thousands of distinct CDR3 sequences, about 96% found once. Sample: CD8+ T cells from PBMCs. The receptors derive from a human donor with Susac syndrome.

The chain has TRBV19 and TRBJ1-2; a possible D gene is TRBD1 (5 bases). V shed 4 bases and J shed 9 bases, with 15 bases lying between them. CDR1 is LNHDA and CDR2 is SQIVND in the germline V gene (reference sequence). This CDR3 spans 13 amino acids. The CDR3 DNA sequence: TGTGCCAGTAGTAGGTTGGGACGTCAGCGCTACACCTTC. Amino acids: CASSRLGRQRYTF.

This chain's CDR3 is CATSRDFRLAGQETQYF. The CDR3 nucleotides read TGTGCCACCAGCAGAGATTTCCGCCTAGCGGGGCAAGAGACCCAGTACTTC. The V call is TRBV15, the J call TRBJ2-5, with 9 bases aligning to TRBD2. Germline assignment: CDR1 LNHNV and CDR2 YYDKDF (reference sequence). V dropped 0 bases and J dropped 2; count of bases not matched to a gene: 7. The CDR3 length is 17 residues.

This clonotype was found once. The CDR3 nucleotides are TGTGCCAGCAGGGGACTAGTTTTGGGGTGGAATGAGCAGTTCTTC. This sequence encodes CASRGLVLGWNEQFF. The genes are TRBV28 and TRBJ2-1; 8 bases match TRBD2. Germline V CDR1 and CDR2: MDHEN, SYDVKM. Trimming at V came to 6 bases and at J to 7 bases, leaving 11 bases not matched to a gene. This CDR3 has 15 residues.

The chain is built from TRBV12-3 or TRBV12-4 and TRBJ1-2; no clear D. Trimming took off 3 bases at V and 4 bases at J, with 6 bases between the two ends. The CDR3 covers 12 residues. This CDR3 is CASSLVGYGYTF. The CDR3 bases are TGTGCCAGCAGTTTGGTCGGCTATGGCTACACCTTC.

The V call is TRBV3-1, the J call TRBJ1-2; 8 bases fit TRBD1. V trimming: 1 base; J trimming: 7 bases; junction bases outside the gene matches: 2. Germline V gene data show CDR1 as LGHDT and CDR2 as YNNKEL (reference sequence). This CDR3 has 13 residues. The CDR3 is CASSQGQGFGYTF. The CDR3 nucleotides read TGTGCCAGCAGCCAAGGACAGGGGTTTGGCTACACCTTC.

The V gene is TRBV29-1, the J gene TRBJ2-3; D unclear. V lost 1 base and J 6 bases, leaving 14 bases between the germline ends. The CDR3 runs to 14 residues. Per germline, CDR1 SQVTM and CDR2 ANQGSEA. In nucleotides, the CDR3 is TGCAGCGTTGAAGGGAGCAAGTCAGCCGATACGCAGTATTTT. Its translation: CSVEGSKSADTQYF.

CDR3 sequence reads: CASSTLREGEKLFF. CDR3 sequence (DNA): TGTGCCAGCAGCACCCTCCGGGAAGGCGAAAAACTGTTTTTT. The V gene is TRBV11-2, the J gene TRBJ1-4; no reliable D call. The CDR3 loop spans 14 amino acids. The germline CDR1 and CDR2 sequences are SGHAT and FQNNGV. The germline V and J ends were trimmed by 5 bases and 8 bases, with 15 bases remaining between them. Complete variable domain (other parts from reference TRBV11-2 and TRBJ1-4): EAGVAQSPRYKIIEKRQSVAFWCNPISGHATLYWYQQILGQGPKLLIQFQNNGVVDDSQLPKDRFSAERLKGVDSTLKIQPAKLEDSAVYLCASSTLREGEKLFFGSGTQLSVL.

The chain employs TRBV19 and TRBJ2-2, with a possible D match to TRBD1 (6 bases). V was shortened by 9 bases and J by 3 bases, with 17 bases between the two germline ends. The CDR3 covers 15 residues. Germline V gene sequence: CDR1 LNHDA, CDR2 SQIVND (reference sequence). The CDR3 DNA reads as TGTGCCAGCCGACCCGGGACAAGAGACACCGGGGAGCTGTTTTTT. Its protein is CASRPGTRDTGELFF.

This clonotype was detected once. This likely comes from a read error, as the CDR3 has no conserved phenylalanine or tryptophan at its end. The chain combines TRBV29-1 with TRBJ1-1, with no clear D. CDR1 is SQVTM, CDR2 ANQGSEA, per germline. Trimming removed 6 bases from V and 1 base from J, with 12 bases in between. CDR3 size: 13 residues. The CDR3 coding sequence is TGCAGCGTCTCCTCCTGGGAGAACACTGAAGCTTTCCTT. This gives the protein CSVSSWENTEAFL.

The rearrangement links TRBV6-5 to TRBJ2-5; D unresolved. The V end lost 2 bases, the J end lost 4 bases, and 8 bases lay between the germline ends. Germline V gene lookup returns CDR1 MNHEY and CDR2 SVGAGI. This CDR3 has 13 amino acids. Here the CDR3 reads CASSYAELETQYF. CDR3 nucleotides: TGTGCCAGCAGTTACGCAGAACTAGAGACCCAGTACTTC.

J is TRBJ1-2 and V is TRBV20-1; TRBD1 aligns across 7 bases. Per germline, CDR1 DFQATT and CDR2 SNEGSKA (reference sequence). V was pared by 5 bases and J by 5 bases, with 17 bases of the junction left unmatched. CDR3 length: 16 residues. The CDR3 DNA follows: TGCAGTGCTCCAAAGCAGCAAACAGGGGTGGAGTATGGCTACACCTTC. The encoded protein is CSAPKQQTGVEYGYTF.

The V gene is TRBV4-3, the J gene TRBJ2-2, with a possible D match to TRBD1 (6 bases). The CDR3 loop spans 15 amino acids. Trimming cost V 4 bases and J 7 bases, with 16 bases left between them. Germline CDR1 is LGHNA and CDR2 is YSLEER. CDR3 region: CASSLGPGVGGELFF. The CDR3, as DNA: TGCGCCAGCAGCCTAGGCCCAGGGGTTGGCGGGGAGCTGTTTTTT.

This clonotype was seen only a few times. V usage is TRBV27 and J usage is TRBJ2-7; 9 bases map to TRBD1. Losses at the gene ends were 4 bases for V and 0 bases for J; bases not matched to a gene: 1. CDR3 length equals 14 residues. CDR1 and CDR2 (germline): MNHEY, SMNVEV (reference sequence). The CDR3 nucleotides are TGTGCCAGCAGTTCGACAGGGGGCTCCTACGAGCAGTACTTC. Protein: CASSSTGGSYEQYF.

This clonotype has a single count. The chain combines TRBV6-2 or TRBV6-3 with TRBJ1-6; D may be TRBD1 (6 bases). The germline gives CDR1 MNHEY, CDR2 SVGEGT. Trimming pared 5 bases from V and 4 bases from J, leaving 6 bases between. CDR3 size: 13 residues. CDR3 protein: CASSGQYNSPLHF. CDR3 nucleotides: TGTGCCAGCAGTGGACAGTATAATTCACCCCTCCACTTT.

The J gene is TRBJ2-5, the V gene TRBV5-4; 12 bases are shared with TRBD2. Looked up from germline, CDR1 is SGHNT and CDR2 is YYREEE (reference sequence). V trimming: 0 bases; J trimming: 5 bases; junction bases outside the gene matches: 5. There are 16 residues in the CDR3. CDR3 DNA: TGTGCCAGCAGCTTGGCTAGCGGGGGGGCCGGTGAGACCCAGTACTTC. Protein product: CASSLASGGAGETQYF.

This sequence joins TRBV6-1 and TRBJ2-1; TRBD2 aligns across 14 bases. Unmatched junction bases numbered 6, after V lost 8 bases and J lost 0 bases. This CDR3 contains 17 residues. Germline CDR1 reads MNHNS; CDR2 reads SASEGT. The CDR3 DNA is TGTGCCAGCGAGGGGACTAGCGGGGGCCTCTCCTACAATGAGCAGTTCTTC. Its protein product is CASEGTSGGLSYNEQFF.

This sequence joins TRBV28 and TRBJ1-4, with TRBD1 as a possible D gene (6 bases). The V gene lost 4 bases and the J gene lost 5 bases, with 23 bases spanning the gap. The V gene's germline CDR1 is MDHEN and CDR2 SYDVKM. The CDR3 has 18 residues. The CDR3 coding sequence is TGTGCCAGCAGTTCCCTGGACAGCCTTTCATTCTTCAATGAAAAACTGTTTTTT. It specifies CASSSLDSLSFFNEKLFF.